A single TCR beta chain is shown here with its context. This sample is drawn from a study of shared clonotypes between healthy human individuals. Germline V lookup: CDR1 LNHDA, CDR2 SQIVND (reference sequence). V dropped 9 bases and J dropped 3 bases, with 11 bases sitting between them. The CDR3 runs 13 residues. The CD4+ fraction was divided into a CD45RA+ naive subset and a CD45RA-negative memory subset. Sequencing was at deep level. The authors loaded 200 ng DNA, around 32,000 T cell genomes, into sorted-subset replicate PCRs. The repertoire was sequenced with immunoSEQ multiplex PCR; TCRdb's copy has only in-frame clones and lacks some. The data show 2 million to 3 million clones, with 90% to 95% seen just once and around 0.37% held by the top ten.

The source of this sequence is a man aged 18 to 29 in good health. Some clones in this sample may be carry-over from other donors' samples. Sequenced input: naive CD4+ T cells from PBMCs. Specified subset: CD45RA+ positively selected. The chain links TRBV19 to TRBJ1-4; TRBD1 might be the D (6 bases). The DNA of the CDR3 is TGTGCCAGCAGGACAGACCCTAATGAAAAACTGTTTTTT. Translated, it gives CASRTDPNEKLFF.